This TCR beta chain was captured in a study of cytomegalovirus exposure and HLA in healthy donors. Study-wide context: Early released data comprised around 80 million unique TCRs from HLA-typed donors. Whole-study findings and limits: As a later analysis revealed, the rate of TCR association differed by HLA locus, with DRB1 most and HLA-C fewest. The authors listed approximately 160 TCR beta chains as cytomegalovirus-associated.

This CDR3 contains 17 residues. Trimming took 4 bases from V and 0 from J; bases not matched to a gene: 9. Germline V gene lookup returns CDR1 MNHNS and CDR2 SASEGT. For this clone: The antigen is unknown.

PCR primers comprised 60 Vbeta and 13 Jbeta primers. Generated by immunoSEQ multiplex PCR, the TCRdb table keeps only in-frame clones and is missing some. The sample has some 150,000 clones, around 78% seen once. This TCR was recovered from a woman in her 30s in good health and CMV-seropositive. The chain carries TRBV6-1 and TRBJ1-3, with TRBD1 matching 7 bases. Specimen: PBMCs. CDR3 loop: CASSVRKGQFSGNTIYF. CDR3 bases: TGTGCCAGCAGTGTAAGAAAGGGACAGTTCTCTGGAAACACCATATATTTT.